This T cell receptor beta chain was captured by sequencing in a study of post-analysis software for immune sequencing data. Overall study results and limits: Elevated frequency relative to controls characterized a handful of TRBV segments in patients, TRBV5-6, TRBV5-1 and TRBV20-1 among them. Compared with controls, patients showed significantly lower normalized Chao1 diversity.

This CDR3 has 13 residues. Germline V gene sequence: CDR1 SQVTM, CDR2 ANQGSEA. As to this clonotype: Its target is not known.

TCR beta libraries were prepared from cDNA with unique molecular identifiers. TCRdb re-called the PCR reads through MiXCR, storing one row per CDR3 protein. This sample has about 540,000 distinct CDR3 sequences, with under 40% found just once. This TCR came from a girl aged 2-17 years with multiple sclerosis. Sequencing was done on a sample of blood. This chain links TRBV29-1 with TRBJ2-5, with D possibly being TRBD1 or TRBD2 (5 bases each). The last part of the DNA fits TRBJ2-7 better; the J call may be wrong. The CDR3 DNA is TGCAGCGTTGGGGGCAGCCGAGGGTACGAGCAGTACTTC. Translated: CSVGGSRGYEQYF.